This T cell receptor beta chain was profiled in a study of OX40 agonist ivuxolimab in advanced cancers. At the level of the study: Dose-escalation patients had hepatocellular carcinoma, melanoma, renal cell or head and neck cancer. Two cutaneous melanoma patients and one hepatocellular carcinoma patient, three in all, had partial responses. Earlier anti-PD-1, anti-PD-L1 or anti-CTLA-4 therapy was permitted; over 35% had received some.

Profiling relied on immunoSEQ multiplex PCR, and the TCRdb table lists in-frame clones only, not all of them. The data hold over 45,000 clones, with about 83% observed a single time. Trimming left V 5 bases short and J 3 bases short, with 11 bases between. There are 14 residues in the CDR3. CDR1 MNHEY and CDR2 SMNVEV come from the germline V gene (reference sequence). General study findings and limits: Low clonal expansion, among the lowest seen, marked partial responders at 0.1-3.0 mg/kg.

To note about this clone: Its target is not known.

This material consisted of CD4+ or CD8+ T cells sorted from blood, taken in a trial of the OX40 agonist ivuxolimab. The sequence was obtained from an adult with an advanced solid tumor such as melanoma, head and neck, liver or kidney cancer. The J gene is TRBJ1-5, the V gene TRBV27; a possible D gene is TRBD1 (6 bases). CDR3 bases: TGTGCCAGCAGTCCCTGGACAGACAATCAGCCCCAGCATTTT. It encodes CASSPWTDNQPQHF.